These 27 T cell receptor beta chains share one sample of origin, sequenced in a study of cytomegalovirus exposure and HLA in healthy donors. Use of 60 Vbeta and 13 Jbeta primers characterized the PCR. Assay: immunoSEQ multiplex PCR; the TCRdb copy retains only in-frame clones and omits some. Found here are more than 75,000 clones, nearly 80% of them singletons; the top ten hold about 4%. Sequencing was performed on PBMCs. Receptor source: a middle-aged woman in good health and CMV-seronegative.

This CDR3 reads CAWSVRGVAEQFF. CDR3 nucleotide sequence: TGTGCCTGGAGTGTACGAGGTGTGGCAGAGCAGTTCTTC. This chain uses TRBV30 with TRBJ2-1; D is unresolved. Trimming removed 0 bases from V and 10 bases from J, with 13 bases in between. Per germline, CDR1 GTSNPN and CDR2 SVGIG (reference sequence). This CDR3 spans 13 amino acids.

V and J are TRBV7-2 and TRBJ1-3; D call uncertain. CDR3 length: 15 amino acids. CDR1 is SGHTA, CDR2 FQGNSA, per germline. Trimming removed 5 bases at V and 2 bases at J, with 13 bases between. Here the CDR3 reads CASSPYTGTGNTIYF. The CDR3 DNA follows: TGTGCCAGCAGCCCTTACACGGGGACTGGAAACACCATATATTTT.

This clone was observed a handful of times. The chain recombines TRBV12-5 with TRBJ1-3, with 8 bases lining up with TRBD1. Trimming cost V 9 bases and J 0 bases; bases outside gene matches: 7. Germline assignment: CDR1 LGHNT and CDR2 FRNRAP. The CDR3 is made up of 15 amino acids. The CDR3 nucleotides are TGTGCTAGCACCCCAGGGGGCCGCTCTGGAAACACCATATATTTT. This sequence encodes CASTPGGRSGNTIYF.

This chain links TRBV27 with TRBJ1-1, with TRBD1 matching 11 bases. The CDR3 is made up of 16 amino acids. V was clipped by 2 bases and J by 1 base; unmatched bases: 3. The germline V gene encodes CDR1 MNHEY and CDR2 SMNVEV (reference sequence). As DNA, the CDR3 is TGTGCCAGCAGTTTAGGACAGGGGGCAAGGAACACTGAAGCTTTCTTT. It codes for CASSLGQGARNTEAFF.

The chain joins TRBV9 to TRBJ2-7; 9 nucleotides align to TRBD1. CDR1 is SGDLS, CDR2 YYNGEE, per germline. The CDR3 contains 15 residues. V lost 3 bases to trimming and J lost 2 bases; unmatched junction nucleotides: 6. Here the CDR3 reads CASSESGTGPYEQYF. The CDR3, as DNA: TGTGCCAGCAGCGAGAGCGGGACAGGGCCCTACGAGCAGTACTTC.

The chain carries TRBV25-1 and TRBJ1-6; D not certain. V lost 6 bases and J lost 3, with 9 bases in between. Germline V gene sequence: CDR1 MGHDK, CDR2 SYGVNS. CDR3 size: 14 residues. The CDR3 here is CASSGRDYNSPLHF. Here the CDR3 DNA reads TGTGCCAGCAGCGGACGGGACTATAATTCACCCCTCCACTTT.

This clone has just a few counts. The chain employs TRBV10-3 and TRBJ2-7, with TRBD2 identical over 10 bases. The V gene end was trimmed by 9 bases and the J gene end by 3 bases; junction bases not matched to a gene: 11. The CDR3 is 15 residues long. The germline V gene encodes CDR1 ENHRY and CDR2 SYGVKD. The CDR3 nucleotides read TGTGCCATTCCCCCTAGCGGGGGCCCGCACTACGAGCAGTACTTC. Translation gives CAIPPSGGPHYEQYF.

In its sample, this clone was seen once. This rearrangement joins TRBV12-5 to TRBJ2-6; 11 bases fit TRBD1. The CDR3 runs to 18 residues. Germline trimming cut 4 bases from V and 0 bases from J; bases unmatched to any gene: 5. Looked up from germline, CDR1 is LGHNT and CDR2 is FRNRAP. CDR3 protein: CASGYGQGAFSGANVLTF. In DNA, the CDR3 is TGTGCTAGTGGTTACGGACAGGGGGCTTTCTCTGGGGCCAACGTCCTGACTTTC.

V is TRBV19 and J is TRBJ2-3, with TRBD1 identical over 7 bases. Germline lookup yields CDR1 LNHDA and CDR2 SQIVND (reference sequence). This CDR3 comprises 13 residues. The J segment lost 15 bases and the V segment lost 5 bases, leaving 14 bases of the junction unmatched. CDR3: CASSSSGTALHYF. The CDR3 bases are TGTGCCAGTAGTTCCTCCGGGACAGCCCTGCATTATTTT.

This rearrangement joins TRBV11-3 to TRBJ1-1; TRBD1 agrees at 7 bases. V lost 2 bases, J lost 0 bases, and 15 bases stayed unmatched. CDR1 is SGHNT and CDR2 is YENEEA in the germline V gene. This CDR3 spans 19 amino acids. The CDR3 DNA reads TGTGCCAGCAGCTTATTGGGGACAGAGCGAGACCAATTGAACACTGAAGCTTTCTTT. Encoded protein: CASSLLGTERDQLNTEAFF.

This clone showed up just once. This sequence joins TRBV18 and TRBJ2-3; TRBD2 matches at 8 bases. The CDR3 length is 16 residues. Germline CDR1 is KGHSH and CDR2 is LQKENI. J gave up 2 bases and V 4 bases, and 8 bases lay outside the gene matches. The CDR3 region is CASSRGLGGLTDTQYF. The DNA of the CDR3 is TGTGCCAGCTCACGGGGACTAGGAGGGCTCACAGATACGCAGTATTTT.

The rearrangement uses TRBV15 and TRBJ1-1, with D perhaps matching TRBD1 (6 bases). Germline CDR1 and CDR2: LNHNV and YYDKDF (reference sequence). Between the trimmed V and J ends, which lost 3 bases and 0 bases, there was a span of 11 bases. CDR3 length: 15 residues. CDR3 sequence reads: CATSRDSPMNTEAFF. The CDR3 DNA reads as TGTGCCACCAGCAGGGACAGCCCCATGAACACTGAAGCTTTCTTT.

A single count supports this clone. This rearrangement joins TRBV6-5 to TRBJ1-2; no clear D. Germline V lookup: CDR1 MNHEY, CDR2 SVGAGI. The CDR3 totals 13 residues. The V end lost 6 bases, the J end lost 7 bases, and 15 bases lay between the germline ends. The CDR3 protein is CASSPRTLSGYTF. The CDR3 nucleotides read TGTGCCAGCAGCCCGAGAACCCTGAGTGGCTACACCTTC.

This sequence joins TRBV6-1 and TRBJ1-1; 8 nucleotides align to TRBD1. J lost 5 bases, V lost 6 bases, and 5 bases had no gene match. The CDR3 runs to 13 residues. CDR1 and CDR2 from the germline V gene are MNHNS and SASEGT. The CDR3 protein is CASRDRVWTEAFF. The CDR3 DNA reads TGTGCCAGCAGGGACAGGGTTTGGACTGAAGCTTTCTTT.

The V and J genes are TRBV12-5 and TRBJ1-1, with 8 nucleotides matching TRBD1. This CDR3 has 17 residues. Germline lookup yields CDR1 LGHNT and CDR2 FRNRAP. The V gene end was trimmed by 0 bases and the J gene end by 0 bases; junction bases not matched to a gene: 6. CDR3 residues: CASGLVLAGGMNTEAFF. The CDR3 DNA follows: TGTGCTAGTGGTTTGGTACTGGCAGGGGGCATGAACACTGAAGCTTTCTTT. Using reference TRBV12-5 and TRBJ1-1 for the parts outside the CDR3, the full variable domain is DARVTQTPRHKVTEMGQEVTMRCQPILGHNTVFWYRQTMMQGLELLAYFRNRAPLDDSGMPKDRFSAEMPDATLATLKIQPSEPRDSAVYFCASGLVLAGGMNTEAFFGQGTRLTVV.

This clone was detected a few times. The chain is built from TRBV18 and TRBJ2-1, with unresolved D. The CDR3 sequence is 12 residues long. Per the germline V gene, CDR1 is KGHSH and CDR2 is LQKENI. With 4 bases removed from V and 6 bases from J, the gap between germline ends came to 7 bases. CDR3 region: CASSLEFNEQFF. The CDR3 DNA is TGTGCCAGCTCACTAGAATTCAATGAGCAGTTCTTC.

This sequence joins TRBV6-5 and TRBJ1-6; D perhaps matches TRBD1 (5 bases). Trimming cost V 7 bases and J 7 bases, with 14 bases left between them. Germline CDR1 MNHEY, CDR2 SVGAGI. This CDR3 is 14 amino acids long. DNA for the CDR3: TGTGCCAGCATGCGGGACCCCTTAAATTCACCCCTCCACTTT. It translates to CASMRDPLNSPLHF.

The rearrangement uses TRBV19 and TRBJ1-6, with 8 bases identical to TRBD1. The germline gives CDR1 LNHDA, CDR2 SQIVND (reference sequence). Unmatched junction bases numbered 8, after V lost 9 bases and J lost 4 bases. The CDR3 consists of 15 residues. The CDR3: CASASGTGYNSPLHF. The CDR3 DNA follows: TGTGCCAGCGCCTCCGGGACAGGTTATAATTCACCCCTCCACTTT.

The chain is built from TRBV6-5 and TRBJ2-2; 9 bases map to TRBD2. The CDR3 length is 16 residues. V shed 1 base, J shed 6 bases, and the junction held 6 bases outside the gene matches. The germline V gene has CDR1 MNHEY and CDR2 SVGAGI. CDR3 in DNA: TGTGCCAGCAGTTACTATGCGGGGGGGACTGCCGGGGAGCTGTTTTTT. It yields the protein CASSYYAGGTAGELFF.

The CDR3 DNA sequence: TGTGCCAGCAGCGTTACAGGGCTCAATGAAAAACTGTTTTTT. Translation: CASSVTGLNEKLFF. The chain is built from TRBV9 and TRBJ1-4; D is possibly TRBD1 (6 bases). The CDR3 has 14 residues. Germline CDR1 reads SGDLS; CDR2 reads YYNGEE. Trimming shortened V by 2 bases and J by 5 bases, and 10 bases separated the two germline ends.

This clone was seen once. The chain recombines TRBV12-5 with TRBJ2-5; 9 positions agree with TRBD1. The CDR3 spans 13 residues. With 5 bases clipped from V and 5 bases from J, the junction kept 3 bases outside the gene matches. The germline V gene has CDR1 LGHNT and CDR2 FRNRAP. This chain's CDR3 is CASGPDRGETQYF. CDR3 DNA: TGTGCTAGTGGTCCGGACAGGGGTGAGACCCAGTACTTC.

This clone came up once. The rearrangement links TRBV14 to TRBJ1-6, with TRBD1 matching 10 bases. Germline lookup yields CDR1 SGHDN and CDR2 FVKESK. The V gene end was trimmed by 5 bases and the J gene end by 10 bases; junction bases not matched to a gene: 8. This CDR3 is built from 15 residues. CDR3 coding DNA: TGTGCCAGCAGCATGTCCGGGACAGGGGTGTCACCCCTCCACTTT. This translates into CASSMSGTGVSPLHF.

V gene TRBV19 combines with J gene TRBJ1-5; 8 bases match TRBD1. CDR3 length: 14 amino acids. J lost 4 bases, V lost 4 bases, and 3 bases had no gene match. The germline V gene encodes CDR1 LNHDA and CDR2 SQIVND (reference sequence). The CDR3 spells CASSSGTGNQPQHF. CDR3 nucleotides: TGTGCCAGTAGTAGCGGGACAGGTAATCAGCCCCAGCATTTT.

Details on this clone: The junction and the germline gene differ at one end; a read error may be behind it. V gene TRBV30 combines with J gene TRBJ2-2; TRBD2 matches at 9 bases. CDR3 size: 15 residues. Germline values: CDR1 GTSNPN, CDR2 SVGIG (reference sequence). The CDR3 loop reads CADHIAGVATGGLFF. The CDR3, as DNA: TGTGCGGATCATATAGCGGGGGTTGCAACCGGGGGGCTGTTTTTT.

This CDR3 reads CASSESLKNEQFF. CDR3 DNA sequence: TGTGCCAGCAGCGAGTCCCTTAAGAATGAGCAGTTCTTC. The chain recombines TRBV5-8 with TRBJ2-1; D is unclear. V was cut by 4 bases and J by 7 bases, with 12 bases left in between. The CDR3 is 13 residues long. Germline-derived CDR1 and CDR2 are SGHTS and YDEGEE.

This clone has more than one count but fewer than ten. V usage is TRBV29-1 and J usage is TRBJ1-3, with 7 bases aligning to TRBD1. Germline assignment: CDR1 SQVTM and CDR2 ANQGSEA. This CDR3 is built from 13 residues. The junction had 4 bases not matched to a gene; V was cut back by 6 bases and J by 2 bases. The chain's CDR3 is CSVQTGPGNTIYF. The DNA for the CDR3 is TGCAGCGTCCAGACAGGGCCTGGAAACACCATATATTTT.

This sequence joins TRBV5-6 and TRBJ2-1; possible D gene TRBD2, 5 bases. The germline CDR1 and CDR2 sequences are SGHDT and YYEEEE. The V gene lost 2 bases and the J gene lost 8 bases, with 8 bases spanning the gap. The CDR3 spans 12 residues. For the CDR3, the DNA is TGTGCCAGCAGCTTAAAGGACTATGAGCAGTTCTTC. It encodes CASSLKDYEQFF.